These T cell receptor beta chains were read from a single sample in a study of blood T cell repertoires in COVID-19. The protocol was immunoSEQ multiplex PCR, while the TCRdb copy is restricted to in-frame clones and leaves out a portion. The profile covers approximately 330,000 clones, with about 91% appearing a single time and roughly a tenth taken by the ten largest. Material: peripheral blood. The receptors stem from a man between 25 and 39 years old with COVID-19, enrolled during active disease. The CDR3 runs from the conserved cysteine through the conserved F or W. A D gene is named only where the DNA matches it firmly. The size entry is marked missing in some rows and otherwise reads once, few, many or a size class.

v_call,clone_size,d_call,j_call,cdr3_length,cdr3_nt,cdr3_aa
TRBV7-2,-,-,TRBJ1-1,13,TGTGCCAGCAGCGTATTGCAGGGGTCTGAAGCTTTCTTT,CASSVLQGSEAFF
TRBV9,-,TRBD1,TRBJ2-7,20,TGTGCCAGCAGCGCTAACCCTGGCGACGACAGGGTGGGGTGGCCCCGCGAGCAGTACTTC,CASSANPGDDRVGWPREQYF
TRBV29-1,few,TRBD1,TRBJ1-4,12,TGCAGCGGCCTTGGACAGGGAGAAAAACTGTTTTTT,CSGLGQGEKLFF
TRBV27,-,TRBD2,TRBJ2-5,14,TGTGCCAGCAGTTTTTTAGCGGGGGAAGAGACCCAGTACTTC,CASSFLAGEETQYF
TRBV4-1,-,-,TRBJ2-1,16,TGCGCCAGCAGCCAAGATCCCCACGAACGTACATATGAGCAGTTCTTC,CASSQDPHERTYEQFF
TRBV5-1,-,TRBD1,TRBJ2-7,15,TGCGCCAGCAGCTTGGACGGACAGGGCCTCTACGAGCAGTACTTC,CASSLDGQGLYEQYF
TRBV7-9,-,-,TRBJ2-3,15,TGTGCCAGCAGCTTACGGACACCTGGCACAGATACGCAGTATTTT,CASSLRTPGTDTQYF
TRBV5-4,once,-,TRBJ2-1,13,TGTGCCAGCAGCTTGGTACAGATCGATGAGCAGTTCTTC,CASSLVQIDEQFF
TRBV7-2,-,-,TRBJ2-7,16,TGTGCCAGCAGCTTAGTATCGGCAGGGCCGCCCTACGAGCAGTACTTC,CASSLVSAGPPYEQYF
TRBV18,-,-,TRBJ1-4,11,TGTGCCAGCTCACGACAGGAAAAACTGTTTTTT,CASSRQEKLFF
TRBV25-1,few,-,TRBJ1-5,15,TGTGCCAGCAGTGATCGGCCGACTATCGGACAGCCCCAGCATTTT,CASSDRPTIGQPQHF
TRBV7-3,once,TRBD2,TRBJ2-2,17,TGTGCCAGCAGCTCTGGACTAGCGGGAGGAATCCCCGGGGAGCTGTTTTTT,CASSSGLAGGIPGELFF
TRBV24-1,-,-,TRBJ2-1,14,TGTGCCACCAGTGAGGGCCAGAAGTGGAATGAGCAGTTCTTC,CATSEGQKWNEQFF
TRBV18,-,-,TRBJ1-3,15,TGTGCCAGCTCTCTAGGACACATCTCTGGAAACACCATATATTTT,CASSLGHISGNTIYF
TRBV7-2,-,-,TRBJ1-3,16,TGTGCCAGCAGCCCCGGTCAGGCCTTCTCTGGAAACACCATATATTTT,CASSPGQAFSGNTIYF
TRBV7-2,-,-,TRBJ2-5,14,TGTGCCAGCAGCTTAGTTCTAGCCCAAGAGACCCAGTACTTC,CASSLVLAQETQYF
TRBV5-4,-,-,TRBJ2-2,17,TGTGCCAGCAGCTGGGCCCTGAGACAGGAAAACACCGGGGAGCTGTTTTTT,CASSWALRQENTGELFF
TRBV6-6,-,-,TRBJ1-4,14,TGTGCCAGCAGTTTTAGGGGATTTAATGAAAAACTGTTTTTT,CASSFRGFNEKLFF
TRBV6-5,-,-,TRBJ1-1,13,TGTGCCAGCACCCTGCAAAGCAACACTGAAGCTTTCTTT,CASTLQSNTEAFF
TRBV7-7,-,TRBD1,TRBJ2-5,17,TGTGCCAGCAGCCGAGCTCCTCCGGGACAGCAGCAAGAGACCCAGTACTTC,CASSRAPPGQQQETQYF
TRBV5-1,-,-,TRBJ1-5,15,TGCGCCAGCAGCTTGGGAGAGTCCAGCAATCAGCCCCAGCATTTT,CASSLGESSNQPQHF
TRBV6-2/TRBV6-3,few,-,TRBJ1-5,17,TGTGCCAGCAGTTACGGACAGAGGCGTCATAGCAATCAGCCCCAGCATTTT,CASSYGQRRHSNQPQHF
TRBV6-5,-,-,TRBJ2-3,14,TGTGCCAGCAGACAGGGTCCGGGTCCAGATACGCAGTATTTT,CASRQGPGPDTQYF
TRBV6-4,-,-,TRBJ2-3,14,TGTGCCAGCAGAAACGACGGGAGCACAGATACGCAGTATTTT,CASRNDGSTDTQYF
TRBV7-3,-,TRBD2,TRBJ2-1,15,TGTGCCAGCAGTTCTGGACTAGCGGGCGCCAATGAGCAGTTCTTC,CASSSGLAGANEQFF
TRBV25-1,-,-,TRBJ1-6,15,TGTGCCAGCAGTGAATATAGTGCCAGGAATTCACCCCTCCACTTT,CASSEYSARNSPLHF
TRBV4-1,-,-,TRBJ1-1,14,TGCGCCAGCAGTCCTTGGGAGGGGGGCACTGAAGCTTTCTTT,CASSPWEGGTEAFF
TRBV6-5,-,-,TRBJ2-7,14,TGTGCCAGCAGACTCGGGACACCGTCCTACGAGCAGTACTTC,CASRLGTPSYEQYF
TRBV3-1/TRBV3-2,-,TRBD1,TRBJ1-4,15,TGTGCCAGCAGGCTACAGGGGTCGGGTAATGAAAAACTGTTTTTT,CASRLQGSGNEKLFF
TRBV28,-,-,TRBJ2-1,13,TGTGCCAGCAGACCCTCGGCGGGTAATGAGCAGTTCTTC,CASRPSAGNEQFF
TRBV9,-,TRBD1,TRBJ2-1,16,TGTGCCAGCAGCGTATTTGGGACAGGCGTATACAATGAGCAGTTCTTC,CASSVFGTGVYNEQFF
TRBV11-2,once,TRBD2,TRBJ2-2,17,TGTGCCAGCACTACTAGCGGGAGCCACATGAACACCGGGGAGCTGTTTTTT,CASTTSGSHMNTGELFF
TRBV25-1,-,-,TRBJ1-1,12,TGTGCCAGCCGTAGGTCGCAGCGCGAAGCTTTCTTT,CASRRSQREAFF
TRBV7-2,-,TRBD1,TRBJ1-5,14,TGTGCCAGCAGGCAAACAGGGGGCGAACAGCCCCAGCATTTT,CASRQTGGEQPQHF
TRBV11-3,-,TRBD2,TRBJ2-3,15,TGTGCCAGCAGCTCCAGACTAGCGGGAGAAGATACGCAGTATTTT,CASSSRLAGEDTQYF
TRBV14,-,TRBD1,TRBJ2-7,16,TGTGCCAGCAGCCCCAGGGGGCTATTAAACCTGGGCGAGCAGTACTTC,CASSPRGLLNLGEQYF
TRBV19,-,TRBD1,TRBJ2-4,16,TGTGCCAGTAGTATAGGTCAGGGGGTTGCCAAAAACATTCAGTACTTC,CASSIGQGVAKNIQYF
TRBV28,-,-,TRBJ2-3,15,TGTGCCAGCAGTGCAGGAACCCTTAGCACAGATACGCAGTATTTT,CASSAGTLSTDTQYF
TRBV20-1,-,TRBD1,TRBJ1-1,14,TGCAGTGCTAGTCGAGGGGGCAGCGTAACTGAAGCTTTCTTT,CSASRGGSVTEAFF
TRBV29-1,few,-,TRBJ1-1,12,TGCAGCGTCCTTGGGCAGGTAGCTGAAGCTTTCTTT,CSVLGQVAEAFF
TRBV6-5,few,-,TRBJ1-1,13,TGTGCCAGCAAGGGAGGCTCTAGGGTTGAAGCTTTCTTT,CASKGGSRVEAFF
TRBV5-6,-,-,TRBJ2-5,15,TGTGCCAGCAGCCCAGTCGGTGTCAGCGAAGAGACCCAGTACTTC,CASSPVGVSEETQYF
TRBV19,-,-,TRBJ2-2,15,TGTGCCAGTATGAGACTGGTTCCGAACACCGGGGAGCTGTTTTTT,CASMRLVPNTGELFF
TRBV3-1/TRBV3-2,-,TRBD1,TRBJ2-7,14,TGTGCCAGCAGCCAAGTCCTCCCGGGACAGGGCCTTTTCTTC,CASSQVLPGQGLFF
TRBV5-1,-,-,TRBJ1-5,13,TGCGCCAGCAGCTCGACAGTCAATCAGCCCCAGCATTTT,CASSSTVNQPQHF
TRBV7-3,-,TRBD2,TRBJ2-7,16,TGTGCCAGCAGCTCAGCGGGACTAGCGGGATTACGTGAACAGTACTTC,CASSSAGLAGLREQYF
TRBV7-2,-,TRBD1,TRBJ1-3,14,TGTGCCAGCAGCTTTGGGACAGCTGGAAACACCATATATTTT,CASSFGTAGNTIYF
TRBV30,-,TRBD1,TRBJ2-3,15,TGTGCCTGGAGTAAGACAGGGCCCCGCACAGATACGCAGTATTTT,CAWSKTGPRTDTQYF
TRBV5-1,once,-,TRBJ2-7,14,TGCGCCAGCAGCTTGGTGGCGGGACCCTACGAGCAGTACTTC,CASSLVAGPYEQYF